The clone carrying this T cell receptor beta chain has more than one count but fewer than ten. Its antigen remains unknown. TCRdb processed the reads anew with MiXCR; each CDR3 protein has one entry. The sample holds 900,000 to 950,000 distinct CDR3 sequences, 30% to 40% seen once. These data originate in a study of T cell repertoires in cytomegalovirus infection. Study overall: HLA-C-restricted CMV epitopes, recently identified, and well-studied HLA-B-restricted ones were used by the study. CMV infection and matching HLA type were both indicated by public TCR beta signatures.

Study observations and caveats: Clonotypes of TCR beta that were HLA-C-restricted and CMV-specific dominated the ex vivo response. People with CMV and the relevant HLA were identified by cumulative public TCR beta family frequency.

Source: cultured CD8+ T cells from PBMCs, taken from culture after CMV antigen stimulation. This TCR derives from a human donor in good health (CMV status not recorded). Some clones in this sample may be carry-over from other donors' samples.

The CDR3 is CASSPIAGGITDTQYF. CDR3 coding DNA: TGCGCCAGCAGCCCTATAGCGGGGGGGATCACAGATACGCAGTATTTT. V usage is TRBV4-3 and J usage is TRBJ2-3; 11 bases match TRBD2. Germline CDR1 reads LGHNA; CDR2 reads YSLEER. This CDR3 has 16 residues. V shed 4 bases and J 2 bases; nucleotides not matched to a gene: 5.